The present T cell receptor (beta chain) was sequenced within a study of T cell changes during pregnancy in multiple sclerosis (dated by TCRdb to 2018 to 2020). Describing the broader study: Changes in the T cell repertoire over the course of pregnancy were examined in this study in women with multiple sclerosis.

The CDR3 covers 12 residues, taking in both the cysteine and the phenylalanine. The CDR3 DNA has 36 bases and is translated from base 1. Trimmed from V: 3 bases; trimmed from J: 10 bases; junction bases lacking a gene match: 2. As encoded in the germline V gene, CDR1 is MGHRA while CDR2 is YSYEKL. A remark on this clone: Its antigen is unknown. There are no base qualities to consult, and no much larger clone falls within one base.

The library was made by the immunoSEQ multiplex PCR assay. The table was pulled from immuneACCESS by TCRdb, which kept in-frame rearrangements only. Such tables lose some clones; where checked, under half of the loss comes from unresolved V genes, and the rest has no known cause. This sample holds tens of thousands of clones; around 92% were observed only once. The top ten hold 0.16% of the sample. This receptor was obtained from a female donor in good health, enrolled as a control in a pregnancy study. This specimen consisted of CD4+ T cells from peripheral blood mononuclear cells, obtained after pregnancy. Recombination joined TRBV4-1 with TRBJ1-4, with 7 middle bases fitting TRBD1. The DNA sequence is as follows: TGCGCCAGCAGCCACTACAGGGGAAAACTGTTTTTT. It specifies CASSHYRGKLFF.